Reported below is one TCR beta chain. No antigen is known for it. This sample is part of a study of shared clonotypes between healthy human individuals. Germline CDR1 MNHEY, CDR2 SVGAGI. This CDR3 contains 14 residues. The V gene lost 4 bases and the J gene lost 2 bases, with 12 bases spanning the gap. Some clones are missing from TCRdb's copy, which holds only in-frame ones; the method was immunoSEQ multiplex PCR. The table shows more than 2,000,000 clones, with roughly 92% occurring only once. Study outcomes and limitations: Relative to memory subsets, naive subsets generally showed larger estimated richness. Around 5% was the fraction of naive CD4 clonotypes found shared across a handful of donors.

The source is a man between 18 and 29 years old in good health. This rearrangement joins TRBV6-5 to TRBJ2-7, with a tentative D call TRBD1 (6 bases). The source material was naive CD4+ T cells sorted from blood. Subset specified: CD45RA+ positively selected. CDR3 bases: TGTGCCAGCAGTTCAACAGGGAATCCCTACGAGCAGTACTTC. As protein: CASSSTGNPYEQYF.